Reported below is one T cell receptor beta chain. This clonotype was recorded at least ten times. Its antigen has not been determined. Qualities for individual bases were not recorded, and no much larger clone is one base off. A distance of 12 bases separates the germline ends of V and J, which lose 3 bases and 5 bases respectively. Including the terminal cysteine and phenylalanine, the CDR3 comprises 14 residues. Only the CDR3 part of the read is kept: 42 bases, read in frame from the first base. CDR1 and CDR2 (KGHDR, SFDVKD) derive from the germline V gene. These data come from a study of low-dose radiotherapy and immunotherapy resistance in tumors (dated by TCRdb to 2022 to 2024). About the full investigation: In Cohort 1, 0.5 Gy per fraction was delivered every 2 weeks, and a total PTV dose of 6.5 Gy was prescribed. Cohort 2 received 1 Gy per fraction every two weeks, with a total of 13 Gy over 26 weeks. Nivolumab was administered intravenously as a 240 mg flat dose every two weeks, and ipilimumab was administered intravenously at 1 mg/kg every six weeks. Intravenous cyclophosphamide at 200 mg/m2 was administered every two weeks, one day ahead of each radiation and immunotherapy administration. Aspirin 300 mg was taken orally once daily by patients for four cycles, starting on cycle 1 day 1. Trial participants were not randomized into treatment groups. Eight patients were included in the translational analysis, namely three from the first dose cohort plus the first five from the second dose cohort.

Sequencing was carried out with an Illumina HiSeq 2500. Superscript III and a set of TRAV- and TRBV-specific primers were used to synthesize first-strand cDNA, so that both TCRalpha and TCRbeta chains were covered. TCRs were amplified with Phusion for 20 to 25 PCR cycles, with a constant-region primer paired with the adapter attached to the V primers. The MessageAmp II aRNA Amplification Kit was used to amplify the isolated mRNA, with in vitro transcription run for approximately 15 hours at 37 degrees C. The Dynabeads mRNA DIRECT Purification Kit was used to isolate mRNA for TCR sequencing. Indexed Illumina adapters were added in a second Phusion PCR of 25 to 30 cycles, and the PCR products were purified with AMPure XP beads. In the authors' own workflow: Custom Perl scripts were used to pool TCR sequences that encoded the same protein, to remove out-of-frame sequences, and to calculate the abundance of each clonotype. Any TCR sequence backed by just one read was left out of the analysis. Shannon entropy, Gini index, clonality, richness, and the frequency of TCRs shared between repertoires were included as repertoire metrics. TCRdb reprocessed the public reads (quality trimming at Q25 with fastp, clone calling with MiXCR) and kept in-frame beta chains. CDR3 protein sequences are deduplicated, and each keeps its most common genes and DNA. For this entry, the V and J calls and clone size follow TCRdb and not the study's own pipeline. In this sample the table shows 100,000 or so distinct CDR3 sequences, less than 25% of which occur a single time. Over 4% of the sample is taken by the ten largest.

The time point label for this specimen denotes: after trial treatment. What the treatment or condition label conveys for this sample: LDRT plus nivolumab, ipilimumab, low-dose cyclophosphamide and aspirin (RACIN trial). The donors took part in RACIN, a single-arm, phase I, dose-escalation trial that combined nivolumab, ipilimumab, aspirin, low-dose cyclophosphamide and low-dose radiotherapy. Eligible patients had advanced, TIL-negative solid tumors. The V and J segments used are TRBV24-1 and TRBJ2-5; no D gene call is confident. This sample comprised PBMCs, obtained after low-dose radiotherapy plus immunotherapy. The TCR was taken from a male donor with prostate cancer. At the DNA level, the sequence is TGTGCCACCAGTGATCCCCTGAGGTCCGAGACCCAGTACTTC. The encoded protein is CATSDPLRSETQYF.